This TCR beta chain was observed in a study of blood T cell repertoires in COVID-19. For the study at large: Samples representing acute and convalescent COVID-19 were sourced from the United States, Italy and Spain. In each case, the material was cDNA or gDNA derived from T cells, B-cell-depleted T cells, or PBMCs.

The table lists this clone with a few counts. The Seattle site enrolled patients during active infection and followed them longitudinally. With V trimmed by 2 bases and J by 4 bases, 8 bases remained unmatched. This CDR3 has 15 residues. CDR1 is SGHKS, CDR2 YYEKEE, per germline (reference sequence). Original analysis: Researchers report that nucleated cell counts were estimated from reference gene primer amplification. Clones were sequenced by immunoSEQ multiplex PCR, and TCRdb holds only the in-frame ones, with some missing. V and J calls and clone size are as listed in that table; D and trimming were resolved from the DNA. Of around 210,000 clones listed, 70% to 90% are singletons.

The rearrangement joins TRBV5-5 to TRBJ1-2; 7 positions agree with TRBD1. This TCR came from a man between 60 and 75 years old with COVID-19, enrolled during active disease. The specimen was peripheral blood. CDR3 nucleotides: TGTGCCAGCAGCTTTGAGACAGGGCCGATCTATGGCTACACCTTC. This gives the protein CASSFETGPIYGYTF.